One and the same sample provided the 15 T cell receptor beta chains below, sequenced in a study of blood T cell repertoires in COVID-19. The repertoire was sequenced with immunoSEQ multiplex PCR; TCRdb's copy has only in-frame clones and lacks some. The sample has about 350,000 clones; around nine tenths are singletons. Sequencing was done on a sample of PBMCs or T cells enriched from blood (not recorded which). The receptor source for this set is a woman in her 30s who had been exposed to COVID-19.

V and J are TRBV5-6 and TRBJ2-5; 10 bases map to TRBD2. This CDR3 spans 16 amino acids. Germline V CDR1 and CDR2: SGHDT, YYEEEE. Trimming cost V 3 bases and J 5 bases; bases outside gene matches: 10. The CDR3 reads CASSWRGTSAGETQYF. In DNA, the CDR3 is TGTGCCAGCAGCTGGCGGGGGACTAGCGCCGGGGAGACCCAGTACTTC.

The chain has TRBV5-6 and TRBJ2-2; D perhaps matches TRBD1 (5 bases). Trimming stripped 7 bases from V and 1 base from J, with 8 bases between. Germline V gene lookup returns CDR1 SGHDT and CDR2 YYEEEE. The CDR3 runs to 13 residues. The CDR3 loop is CASLRGNTGELFF. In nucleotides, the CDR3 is TGTGCCAGCCTAAGGGGGAACACCGGGGAGCTGTTTTTT.

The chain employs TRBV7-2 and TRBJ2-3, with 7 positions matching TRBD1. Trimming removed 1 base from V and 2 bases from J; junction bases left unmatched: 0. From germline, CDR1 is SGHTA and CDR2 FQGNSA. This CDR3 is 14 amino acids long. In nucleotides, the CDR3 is TGTGCCAGCAGCTTAGAGGGGGCCACAGATACGCAGTATTTT. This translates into CASSLEGATDTQYF.

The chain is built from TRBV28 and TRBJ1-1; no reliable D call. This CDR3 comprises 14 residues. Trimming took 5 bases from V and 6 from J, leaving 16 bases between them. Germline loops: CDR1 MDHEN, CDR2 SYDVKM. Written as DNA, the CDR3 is TGTGCCAGCAGTCTACCTTCATTGGAGGCTGAAGCTTTCTTT. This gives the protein CASSLPSLEAEAFF.

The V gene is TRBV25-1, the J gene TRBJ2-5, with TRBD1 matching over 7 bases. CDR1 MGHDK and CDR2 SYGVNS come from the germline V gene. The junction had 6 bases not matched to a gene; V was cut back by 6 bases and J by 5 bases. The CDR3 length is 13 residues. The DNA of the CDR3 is TGTGCCAGCAGACAGACAGGGCCCGAGACCCAGTACTTC. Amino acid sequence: CASRQTGPETQYF.

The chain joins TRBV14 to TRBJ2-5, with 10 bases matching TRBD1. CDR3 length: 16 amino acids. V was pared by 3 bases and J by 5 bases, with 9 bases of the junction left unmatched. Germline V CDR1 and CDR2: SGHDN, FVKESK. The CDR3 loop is CASSQGDRGRRETQYF. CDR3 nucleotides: TGTGCCAGCAGCCAGGGAGACAGGGGGCGTAGGGAGACCCAGTACTTC.

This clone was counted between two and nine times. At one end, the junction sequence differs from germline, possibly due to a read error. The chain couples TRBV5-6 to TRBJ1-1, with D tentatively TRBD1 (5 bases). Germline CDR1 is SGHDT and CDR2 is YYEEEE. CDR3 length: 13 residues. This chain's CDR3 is CASTLGGGIGAFF. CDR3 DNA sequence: TGTGCCAGCACCTTGGGTGGGGGGATCGGGGCTTTCTTT. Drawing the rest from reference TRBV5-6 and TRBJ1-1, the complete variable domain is DAGVTQSPTHLIKTRGQQVTLRCSPKSGHDTVSWYQQALGQGPQFIFQYYEEEERQRGNFPDRFSGHQFPNYSSELNVNALLLGDSALYLCASTLGGGIGAFFGQGTRLTVV.

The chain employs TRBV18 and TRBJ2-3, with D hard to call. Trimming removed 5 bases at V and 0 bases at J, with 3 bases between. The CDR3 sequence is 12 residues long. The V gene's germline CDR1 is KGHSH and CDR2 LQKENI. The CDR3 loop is CASSSSTDTQYF. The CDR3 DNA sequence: TGTGCCAGCTCATCTAGCACAGATACGCAGTATTTT.

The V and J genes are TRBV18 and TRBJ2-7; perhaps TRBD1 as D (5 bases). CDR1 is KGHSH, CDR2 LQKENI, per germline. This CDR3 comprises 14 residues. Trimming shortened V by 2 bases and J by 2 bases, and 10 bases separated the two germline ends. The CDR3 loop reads CASSPRQGAYEQYF. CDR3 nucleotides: TGTGCCAGCTCACCAAGACAAGGGGCCTACGAGCAGTACTTC.

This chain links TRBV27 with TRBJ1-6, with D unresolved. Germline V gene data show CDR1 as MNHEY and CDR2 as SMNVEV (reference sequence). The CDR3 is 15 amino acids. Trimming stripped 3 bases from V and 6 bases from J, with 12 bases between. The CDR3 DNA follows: TGTGCCAGCAGTTTTTTGGTAACCGGTAATTCACCCCTCCACTTT. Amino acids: CASSFLVTGNSPLHF.

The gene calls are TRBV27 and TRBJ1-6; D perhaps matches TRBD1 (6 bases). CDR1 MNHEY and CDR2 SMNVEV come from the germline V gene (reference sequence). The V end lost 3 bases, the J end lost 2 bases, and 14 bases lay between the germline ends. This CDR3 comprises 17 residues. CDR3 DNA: TGTGCCAGCAGTTTCCAACAGGGTGGGGCCTATAATTCACCCCTCCACTTT. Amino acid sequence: CASSFQQGGAYNSPLHF.

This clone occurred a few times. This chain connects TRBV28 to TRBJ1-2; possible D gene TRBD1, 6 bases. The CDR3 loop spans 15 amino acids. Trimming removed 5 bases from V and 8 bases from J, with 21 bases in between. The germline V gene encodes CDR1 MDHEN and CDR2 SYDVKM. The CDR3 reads CASSPLTGSSLGYTF. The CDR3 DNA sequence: TGTGCCAGCAGTCCCCTGACAGGTTCTTCGCTGGGCTACACCTTC.

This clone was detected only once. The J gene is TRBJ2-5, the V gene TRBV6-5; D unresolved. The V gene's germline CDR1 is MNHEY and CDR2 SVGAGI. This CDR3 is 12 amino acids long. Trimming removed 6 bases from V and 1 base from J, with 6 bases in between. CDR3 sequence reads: CASSPSQETQYF. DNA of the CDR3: TGTGCCAGCAGCCCGAGCCAAGAGACCCAGTACTTC.

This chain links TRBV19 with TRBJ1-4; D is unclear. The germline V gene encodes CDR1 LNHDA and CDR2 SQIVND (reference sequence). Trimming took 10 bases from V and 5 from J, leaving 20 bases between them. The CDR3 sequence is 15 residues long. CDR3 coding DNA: TGTGCCACCGCCTCCCGCAGTCGGAGGAATGAAAAACTGTTTTTT. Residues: CATASRSRRNEKLFF.

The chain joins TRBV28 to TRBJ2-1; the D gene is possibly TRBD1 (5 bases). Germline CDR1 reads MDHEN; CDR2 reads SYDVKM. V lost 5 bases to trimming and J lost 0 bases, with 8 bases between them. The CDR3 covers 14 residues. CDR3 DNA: TGTGCCAGCAGTAGGACACTCTCCTACAATGAGCAGTTCTTC. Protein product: CASSRTLSYNEQFF.